These 20 T cell receptor beta chains came from one sample sequenced in a study of T cells in Graves' hyperthyroidism and ophthalmopathy (dated by TCRdb to about 2019). Libraries were made using multiplex PCR. TCRdb records Illumina HiSeq 2000 as the sequencer. The TCR beta CDR3 regions were amplified from RNA transcripts. For the first round of RT-PCR on the TCR CDR3, the HTBI primer set was used together with the Qiagen OneStep RT-PCR kit. TCRdb reanalyzed the raw reads on its own, using fastp at Q25 for trimming and MiXCR for clone calling, and kept in-frame beta chains. When rows share a CDR3 protein, they turn into one entry using the most common DNA and genes. The sample has over 250,000 distinct CDR3 sequences on record, approximately 15% of them singletons. Around 32% of the sample rests with the top ten. The sample was blood. Source of these receptors: a woman aged 40-49 years with Graves' ophthalmopathy.

This clonotype was detected a few times. The chain recombines TRBV6-1 with TRBJ2-1; D call uncertain. This CDR3 is 14 amino acids long. The V end was cut by 10 bases, the J end by 2 bases, with 15 bases between. Germline V lookup: CDR1 MNHNS, CDR2 SASEGT. The CDR3 DNA is TGTGCCACCCTTGGGGAATTAACCTACAATGAGCAGTTCTTC. Its translation is CATLGELTYNEQFF.

This clonotype was seen only a few times. One junction end does not reproduce the germline sequence, and a read error may be involved. The rearrangement links TRBV9 to TRBJ2-5, with D possibly matching TRBD2 (5 bases). The CDR3 length is 15 residues. Germline CDR1 SGDLS, CDR2 YYNGEE. CDR3 in DNA: TGTGCCGGCAGCGTAGGAGAGGGATGGGGAGAGACCCAGTACTTC. Translated: CAGSVGEGWGETQYF.

This clonotype appeared many times. V and J are TRBV11-3 and TRBJ1-3; 9 nucleotides match TRBD1. V was clipped by 3 bases and J by 8 bases; unmatched bases: 2. CDR1 SGHNT and CDR2 YENEEA come from the germline V gene. This CDR3 region has 13 residues. As DNA, the CDR3 is TGTGCCAGCAGCTTGGGACAGGGCGACACCATATATTTT. The encoded protein is CASSLGQGDTIYF.

J is TRBJ2-3 and V is TRBV28, with D unclear. This CDR3 spans 14 amino acids. Between the trimmed V and J ends, which lost 6 bases and 2 bases, there was a span of 12 bases. Germline V gene lookup returns CDR1 MDHEN and CDR2 SYDVKM. The chain's CDR3 is CASSLIQDTDTQYF. Written as DNA, the CDR3 is TGTGCCAGCAGCTTAATCCAGGACACAGATACGCAGTATTTT.

This clonotype showed up many times. This chain uses TRBV12-3 or TRBV12-4 with TRBJ1-5; tentatively, D is TRBD1 (5 bases). V lost 0 bases, J lost 6 bases, and 9 bases lay in between. The CDR3 is made up of 14 amino acids. The CDR3 sequence: CASSLAGVRQPQHF. The CDR3 region has the DNA TGTGCCAGCAGTTTAGCAGGGGTACGTCAGCCCCAGCATTTT.

V and J are TRBV2 and TRBJ2-3; D not resolved. Germline-derived CDR1 and CDR2 are SNHLY and FYNNEI. The CDR3 length is 14 residues. Trimming left V 5 bases short and J 5 bases short, with 14 bases between. Written as DNA, the CDR3 is TGTGCCAGCAGTTCCGACCGAGAGCAAGATACGCAGTATTTT. Translating it yields CASSSDREQDTQYF.

Only a few counts were recorded for this clonotype. In DNA form, the CDR3 reads TGTGCCAGCAGCTTGGTTCCGGGACTCGGAGCTTTCTTT. This codes for CASSLVPGLGAFF. J is TRBJ1-1 and V is TRBV5-4, with D possibly being TRBD1 (5 bases). The CDR3 sequence is 13 residues long. Germline V lookup: CDR1 SGHNT, CDR2 YYREEE (reference sequence). Trimming cost V 0 bases and J 10 bases, with 13 bases left between them.

This clonotype showed up just a few times. The V call is TRBV11-3, the J call TRBJ2-7; 10 positions agree with TRBD2. V was clipped by 4 bases and J by 1 base; unmatched bases: 4. The CDR3 runs to 15 residues. Germline CDR1 reads SGHNT; CDR2 reads YENEEA. CDR3 amino acids: CASSYWTSGSYEQYF. The CDR3 DNA reads TGTGCCAGCAGCTATTGGACTAGCGGTTCCTACGAGCAGTACTTC.

The chain carries TRBV20-1 and TRBJ2-6; unclear D gene. V was pared by 2 bases and J by 2 bases, with 4 bases between. There are 13 residues in the CDR3. Germline CDR1 reads DFQATT; CDR2 reads SNEGSKA (reference sequence). The CDR3 DNA is TGCAGTGCTAGACAGACTGGGGCCAACGTCCTGACTTTC. This translates into CSARQTGANVLTF.

This clonotype turned up a few times. The J gene is TRBJ2-3, the V gene TRBV27; 7 bases are shared with TRBD2. The CDR3 covers 15 residues. The trim removed 3 bases at V and 4 bases at J, leaving 7 bases unmatched. The germline V gene encodes CDR1 MNHEY and CDR2 SMNVEV (reference sequence). In DNA, the CDR3 is TGTGCCAGCAGTTTTTGGACTAGTCAGTCAGATACGCAGTATTTT. This sequence encodes CASSFWTSQSDTQYF.

This clonotype was found a few times. This chain links TRBV27 with TRBJ1-2; D ambiguous. The CDR3 runs to 20 residues. Germline V CDR1 and CDR2: MNHEY, SMNVEV (reference sequence). V gave up 2 bases and J gave up 7 bases, with 32 bases separating them. The CDR3 nucleotides are TGTGCCAGCAGTTTAAGCTCAAAGCTCGTGCTCCGCCATCTAGGCTCTGGCTACACCTTC. Protein: CASSLSSKLVLRHLGSGYTF.

This clonotype was seen ten or more times. The gene calls are TRBV28 and TRBJ1-2, with TRBD1 matching 8 bases. The CDR3 is 15 residues long. V shed 0 bases and J 5 bases; nucleotides not matched to a gene: 5. Germline V gene lookup returns CDR1 MDHEN and CDR2 SYDVKM. CDR3 sequence: CASSLWSGGWYGYTF. In DNA, the CDR3 is TGTGCCAGCAGTTTATGGTCAGGGGGCTGGTATGGCTACACCTTC.

This clonotype came up many times. The rearrangement links TRBV27 to TRBJ2-7; D is unresolved. The ends were cut back, 6 bases at V and 1 base at J, with 16 bases in the middle. The V gene's germline CDR1 is MNHEY and CDR2 SMNVEV (reference sequence). This CDR3 has 15 amino acids. This chain's CDR3 is CASRASAFGSYEQYF. The CDR3 bases are TGTGCCAGCAGGGCATCGGCCTTCGGGTCCTACGAGCAGTACTTC.

In this sample, this clonotype turned up many times. The chain links TRBV6-1 to TRBJ1-1; TRBD1 aligns across 7 bases. CDR3 size: 14 residues. The V gene's germline CDR1 is MNHNS and CDR2 SASEGT. With 6 bases clipped from V and 1 base from J, the junction kept 5 bases outside the gene matches. CDR3 residues: CASRGDRANTEAFF. The DNA of the CDR3 is TGTGCCAGCAGGGGTGACAGGGCGAACACTGAAGCTTTCTTT.

Many counts were recorded for this clonotype. The chain's CDR3 is CASSKGRRNTIYF. The CDR3 region has the DNA TGTGCCAGTAGTAAGGGGCGGCGTAACACCATATATTTT. The V call is TRBV19, the J call TRBJ1-3, with D possibly matching TRBD1 (5 bases). V gave up 4 bases and J gave up 7 bases, with 11 bases separating them. Germline lookup yields CDR1 LNHDA and CDR2 SQIVND (reference sequence). The CDR3 is made up of 13 amino acids.

This sequence joins TRBV5-8 and TRBJ2-3; possibly TRBD2 for D (6 bases). V lost 2 bases and J 7 bases, leaving 11 bases between the germline ends. This CDR3 is 13 amino acids long. Looked up from germline, CDR1 is SGHTS and CDR2 is YDEGEE. The chain's CDR3 is CASSFAGSNTQYF. The CDR3 DNA follows: TGTGCCAGCAGCTTTGCGGGGTCTAATACGCAGTATTTT.

The table lists this clonotype with many counts. The V call is TRBV5-1, the J call TRBJ1-1, with TRBD1 matching over 9 bases. The CDR3 extends over 17 amino acids. Germline assignment: CDR1 SGHRS and CDR2 YFSETQ. V lost 0 bases and J lost 3; bases outside the gene matches: 9. The CDR3 region has the DNA TGCGCCAGCAGCTTGGCGGGTATACGGGACAGGGACACTGAAGCTTTCTTT. Translated, it gives CASSLAGIRDRDTEAFF.

The chain employs TRBV6-1 and TRBJ2-2, with TRBD2 matching over 11 bases. V gave up 7 bases and J gave up 0 bases; unmatched junction bases: 1. Germline V gene sequence: CDR1 MNHNS, CDR2 SASEGT. This CDR3 region has 15 residues. CDR3 sequence (DNA): TGTGCCAGCATGACTAGCGGGACGAACACCGGGGAGCTGTTTTTT. Encoded protein: CASMTSGTNTGELFF.

This rearrangement joins TRBV6-1 to TRBJ1-6, with 9 bases fitting TRBD1. V dropped 6 bases and J dropped 9; count of bases not matched to a gene: 12. Germline V gene data show CDR1 as MNHNS and CDR2 as SASEGT. The CDR3 contains 16 residues. The chain's CDR3 is CASSADRGLLRSPLHF. In DNA, the CDR3 is TGTGCCAGCAGCGCGGACAGGGGCCTACTCCGTTCACCCCTCCACTTT.

The rearrangement joins TRBV5-1 to TRBJ1-1, with D possibly TRBD1 on 6 matching bases. Trimming pared 7 bases from V and 3 bases from J, leaving 19 bases between. Germline CDR1 and CDR2: SGHRS and YFSETQ. This CDR3 comprises 15 residues. The CDR3 here is CASFPTGADYTEAFF. CDR3 DNA sequence: TGCGCCAGCTTCCCTACGGGGGCAGACTACACTGAAGCTTTCTTT.